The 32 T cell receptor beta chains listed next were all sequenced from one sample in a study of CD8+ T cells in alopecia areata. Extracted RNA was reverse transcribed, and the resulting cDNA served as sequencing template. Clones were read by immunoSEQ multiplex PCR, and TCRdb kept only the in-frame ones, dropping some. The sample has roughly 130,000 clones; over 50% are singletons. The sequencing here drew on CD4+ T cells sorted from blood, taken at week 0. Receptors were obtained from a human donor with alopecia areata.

CDR3 sequence: CASSQDTGTGSFIGYTF. Written as DNA, the CDR3 is TGCGCCAGCAGCCAAGATACCGGGACAGGGTCGTTCATTGGCTACACCTTC. J is TRBJ1-2 and V is TRBV4-3; 9 positions agree with TRBD1. The germline gives CDR1 LGHNA, CDR2 YSLEER. V lost 0 bases and J lost 7; bases outside the gene matches: 12. The CDR3 extends over 17 amino acids.

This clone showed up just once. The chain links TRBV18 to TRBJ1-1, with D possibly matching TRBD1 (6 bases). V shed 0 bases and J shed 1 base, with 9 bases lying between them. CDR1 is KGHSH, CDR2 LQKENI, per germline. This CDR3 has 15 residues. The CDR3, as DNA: TGTGCCAGCTCACCACCGTACAGGGAGAACACTGAAGCTTTCTTT. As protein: CASSPPYRENTEAFF.

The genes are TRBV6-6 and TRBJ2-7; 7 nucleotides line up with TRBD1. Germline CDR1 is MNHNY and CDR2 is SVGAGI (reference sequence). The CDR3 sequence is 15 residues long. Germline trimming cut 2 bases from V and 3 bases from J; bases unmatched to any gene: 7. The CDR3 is CASSYVDRVSYEQYF. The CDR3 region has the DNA TGTGCCAGCAGTTACGTTGACAGGGTTAGCTACGAGCAGTACTTC.

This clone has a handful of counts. The CDR3 region has the DNA TGCGCCAGCAGCCTCGGGACTAGCTCCTACGAGCAGTACTTC. Translation: CASSLGTSSYEQYF. The rearrangement uses TRBV5-1 and TRBJ2-7; the match to TRBD2 covers 8 bases. The V gene's germline CDR1 is SGHRS and CDR2 YFSETQ. V shed 4 bases, J shed 0 bases, and the junction held 3 bases outside the gene matches. The CDR3 is 14 residues long.

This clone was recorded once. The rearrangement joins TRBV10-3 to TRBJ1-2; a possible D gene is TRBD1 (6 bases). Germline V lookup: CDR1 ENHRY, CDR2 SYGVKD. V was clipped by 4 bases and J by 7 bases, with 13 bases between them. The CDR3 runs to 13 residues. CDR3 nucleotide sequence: TGTGCCATCAGTGTCCCGGGGGGCGGTGGCTACACCTTC. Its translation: CAISVPGGGGYTF.

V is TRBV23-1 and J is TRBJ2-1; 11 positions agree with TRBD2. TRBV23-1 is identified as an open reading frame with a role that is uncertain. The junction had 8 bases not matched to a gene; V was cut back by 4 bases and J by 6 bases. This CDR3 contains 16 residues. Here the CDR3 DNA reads TGCGCCAGCAGTCCAATTAGCGGGGGGGCCCTCAATGAGCAGTTCTTC. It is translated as CASSPISGGALNEQFF.

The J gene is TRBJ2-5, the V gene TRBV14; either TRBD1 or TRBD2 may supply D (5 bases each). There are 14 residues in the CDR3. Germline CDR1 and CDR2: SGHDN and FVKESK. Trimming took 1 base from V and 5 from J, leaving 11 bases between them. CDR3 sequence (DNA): TGTGCCAGCAGCCAAGGAGGGGTTTGGGAGACCCAGTACTTC. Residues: CASSQGGVWETQYF.

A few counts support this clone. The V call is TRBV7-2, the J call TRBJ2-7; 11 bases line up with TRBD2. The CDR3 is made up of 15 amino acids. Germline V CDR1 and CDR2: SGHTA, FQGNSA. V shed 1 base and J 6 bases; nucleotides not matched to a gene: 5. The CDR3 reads CASSLVSLAGGEQYF. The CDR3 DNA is TGTGCCAGCAGCTTAGTATCGCTAGCGGGAGGCGAGCAGTACTTC.

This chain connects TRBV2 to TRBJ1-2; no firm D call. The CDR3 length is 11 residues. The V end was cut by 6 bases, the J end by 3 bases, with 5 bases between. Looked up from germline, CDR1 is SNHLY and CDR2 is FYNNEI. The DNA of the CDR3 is TGTGCCAGCAGCGGGGACTATGGCTACACCTTC. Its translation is CASSGDYGYTF.

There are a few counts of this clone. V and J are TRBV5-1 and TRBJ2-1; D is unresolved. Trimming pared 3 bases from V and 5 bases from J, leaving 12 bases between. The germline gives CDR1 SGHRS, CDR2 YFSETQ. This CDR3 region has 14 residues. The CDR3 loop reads CASSSDGAHNEQFF. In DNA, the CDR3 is TGCGCCAGCAGCTCGGATGGTGCACACAATGAGCAGTTCTTC.

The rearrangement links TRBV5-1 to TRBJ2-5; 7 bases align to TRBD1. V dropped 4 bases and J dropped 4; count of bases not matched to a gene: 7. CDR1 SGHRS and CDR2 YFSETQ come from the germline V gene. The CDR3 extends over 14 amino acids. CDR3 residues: CASSTETGLETQYF. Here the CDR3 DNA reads TGCGCCAGCAGCACGGAGACAGGGTTAGAGACCCAGTACTTC.

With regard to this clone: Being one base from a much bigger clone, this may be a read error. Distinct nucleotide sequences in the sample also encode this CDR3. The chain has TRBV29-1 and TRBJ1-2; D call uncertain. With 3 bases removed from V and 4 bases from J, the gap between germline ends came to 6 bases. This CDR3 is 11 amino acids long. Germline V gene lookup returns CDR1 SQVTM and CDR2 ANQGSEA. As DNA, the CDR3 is TGCAGCGTTGAGAGGGTCTATGGCTACACCTTC. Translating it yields CSVERVYGYTF.

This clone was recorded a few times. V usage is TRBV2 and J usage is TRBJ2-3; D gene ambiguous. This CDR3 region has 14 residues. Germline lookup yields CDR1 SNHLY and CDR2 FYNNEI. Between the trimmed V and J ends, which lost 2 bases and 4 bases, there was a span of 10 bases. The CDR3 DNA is TGTGCCAGCAGTGAATTGGAAGGCCCAGATACGCAGTATTTT. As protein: CASSELEGPDTQYF. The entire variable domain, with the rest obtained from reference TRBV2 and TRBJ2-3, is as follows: EPEVTQTPSHQVTQMGQEVILRCVPISNHLYFYWYRQILGQKVEFLVSFYNNEISEKSEIFDDQFSVERPDGSNFTLKIRSTKLEDSAMYFCASSELEGPDTQYFGPGTRLTVL.

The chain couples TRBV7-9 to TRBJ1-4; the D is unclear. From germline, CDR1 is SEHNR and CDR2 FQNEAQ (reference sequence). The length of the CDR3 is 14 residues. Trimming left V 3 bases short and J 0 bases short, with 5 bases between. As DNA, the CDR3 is TGTGCCAGCAGCTTCGGTGCAACTAATGAAAAACTGTTTTTT. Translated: CASSFGATNEKLFF.

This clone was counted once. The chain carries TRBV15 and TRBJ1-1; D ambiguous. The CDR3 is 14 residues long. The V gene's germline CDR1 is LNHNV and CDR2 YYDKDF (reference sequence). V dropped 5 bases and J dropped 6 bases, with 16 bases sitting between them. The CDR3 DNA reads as TGTGCCACCAGCCCGGCGATGCCACTCCCTGAAGCTTTCTTT. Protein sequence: CATSPAMPLPEAFF.

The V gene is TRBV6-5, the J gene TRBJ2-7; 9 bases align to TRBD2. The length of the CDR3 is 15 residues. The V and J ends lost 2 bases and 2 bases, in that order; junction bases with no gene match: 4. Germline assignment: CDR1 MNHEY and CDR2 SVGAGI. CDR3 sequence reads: CASSYAASGTYEQYF. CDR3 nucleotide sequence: TGTGCCAGCAGTTACGCAGCTAGCGGGACCTACGAGCAGTACTTC.

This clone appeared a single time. CDR3 sequence reads: CASSPRTNNEQFF. CDR3 sequence (DNA): TGTGCCAGCAGCCCCCGGACTAACAATGAGCAGTTCTTC. J is TRBJ2-1 and V is TRBV7-2; TRBD2 might be the D (6 bases). Trimming pared 5 bases from V and 5 bases from J, leaving 10 bases between. Germline CDR1 is SGHTA and CDR2 is FQGNSA. CDR3 length: 13 residues.

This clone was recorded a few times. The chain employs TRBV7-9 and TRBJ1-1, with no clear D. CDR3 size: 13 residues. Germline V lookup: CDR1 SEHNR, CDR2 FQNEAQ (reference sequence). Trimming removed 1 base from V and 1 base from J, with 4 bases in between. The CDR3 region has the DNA TGTGCCAGCAGCTTAGTGGGGAACACTGAAGCTTTCTTT. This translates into CASSLVGNTEAFF.

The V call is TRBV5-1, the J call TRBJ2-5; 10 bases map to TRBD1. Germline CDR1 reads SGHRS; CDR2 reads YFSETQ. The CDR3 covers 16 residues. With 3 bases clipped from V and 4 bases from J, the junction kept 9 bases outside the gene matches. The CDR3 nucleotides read TGCGCCAGCAGCTCCTCCAGGACAGGGGGTCTAGAGACCCAGTACTTC. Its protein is CASSSSRTGGLETQYF. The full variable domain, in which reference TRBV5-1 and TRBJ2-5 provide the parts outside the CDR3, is KAGVTQTPRYLIKTRGQQVTLSCSPISGHRSVSWYQQTPGQGLQFLFEYFSETQRNKGNFPGRFSGRQFSNSRSEMNVSTLELGDSALYLCASSSSRTGGLETQYFGPGTRLLVL.

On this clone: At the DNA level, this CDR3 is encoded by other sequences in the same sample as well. Written as DNA, the CDR3 is TGCGCCAGCAGCTCTGGGACCGCTACCTACGAGCAGTACTTC. Translating it yields CASSSGTATYEQYF. V and J are TRBV5-1 and TRBJ2-7; tentatively, D is TRBD1 or TRBD2 (5 bases each). Germline-derived CDR1 and CDR2 are SGHRS and YFSETQ. V was clipped by 3 bases and J by 2 bases, with 12 bases between them. The CDR3 is 14 amino acids.

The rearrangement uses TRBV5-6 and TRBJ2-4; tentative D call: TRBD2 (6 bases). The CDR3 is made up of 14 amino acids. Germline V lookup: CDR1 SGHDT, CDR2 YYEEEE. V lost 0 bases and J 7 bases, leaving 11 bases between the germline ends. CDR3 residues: CASSLGGGENIQYF. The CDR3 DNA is TGTGCCAGCAGCTTGGGCGGAGGGGAGAACATTCAGTACTTC. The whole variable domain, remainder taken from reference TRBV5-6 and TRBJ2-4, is DAGVTQSPTHLIKTRGQQVTLRCSPKSGHDTVSWYQQALGQGPQFIFQYYEEEERQRGNFPDRFSGHQFPNYSSELNVNALLLGDSALYLCASSLGGGENIQYFGAGTRLSVL.

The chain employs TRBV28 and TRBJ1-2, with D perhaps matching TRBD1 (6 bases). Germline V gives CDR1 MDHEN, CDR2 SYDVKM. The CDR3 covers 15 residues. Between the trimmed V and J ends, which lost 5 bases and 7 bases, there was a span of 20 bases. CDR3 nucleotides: TGTGCCAGCAGTCTATCTAGGGACAAGGCAGGTGGCTACACCTTC. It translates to CASSLSRDKAGGYTF.

CDR3 residues: CASSLQARGETQYF. The CDR3 bases are TGTGCCAGCAGCTTACAAGCTAGAGGGGAGACCCAGTACTTC. The V gene is TRBV7-2, the J gene TRBJ2-5, with D perhaps matching TRBD2 (5 bases). V was clipped by 2 bases and J by 5 bases, with 12 bases between them. The germline CDR1 and CDR2 sequences are SGHTA and FQGNSA. CDR3 length: 14 amino acids.

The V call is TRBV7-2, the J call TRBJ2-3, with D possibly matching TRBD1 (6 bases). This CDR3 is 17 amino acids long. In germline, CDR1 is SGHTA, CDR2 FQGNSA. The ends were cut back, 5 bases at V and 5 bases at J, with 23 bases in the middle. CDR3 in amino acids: CASSPRAAGEGVDTQYF. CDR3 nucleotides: TGTGCCAGCAGCCCTAGGGCCGCAGGGGAAGGTGTAGATACGCAGTATTTT. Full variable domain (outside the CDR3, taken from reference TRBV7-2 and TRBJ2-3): GAGVSQSPSNKVTEKGKDVELRCDPISGHTALYWYRQSLGQGLEFLIYFQGNSAPDKSGLPSDRFSAERTGGSVSTLTIQRTQQEDSAVYLCASSPRAAGEGVDTQYFGPGTRLTVL.

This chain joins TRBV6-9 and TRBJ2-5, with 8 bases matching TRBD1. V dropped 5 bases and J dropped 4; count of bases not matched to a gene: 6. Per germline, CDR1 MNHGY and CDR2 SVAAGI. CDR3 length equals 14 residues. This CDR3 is CASSARGLGETQYF. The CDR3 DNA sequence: TGTGCCAGCAGTGCCAGGGGGCTCGGAGAGACCCAGTACTTC.

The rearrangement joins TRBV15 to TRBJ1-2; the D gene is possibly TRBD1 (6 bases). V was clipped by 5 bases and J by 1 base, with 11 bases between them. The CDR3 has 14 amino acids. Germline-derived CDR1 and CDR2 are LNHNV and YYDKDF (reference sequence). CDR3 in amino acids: CATSRRQVNYGYTF. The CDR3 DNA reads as TGTGCCACCAGCCGGAGACAGGTTAACTATGGCTACACCTTC.

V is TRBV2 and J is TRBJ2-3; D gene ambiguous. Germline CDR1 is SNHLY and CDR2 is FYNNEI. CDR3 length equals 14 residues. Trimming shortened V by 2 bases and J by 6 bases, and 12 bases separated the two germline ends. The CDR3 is CASSELTFTDTQYF. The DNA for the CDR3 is TGTGCCAGCAGTGAACTTACCTTTACGGATACGCAGTATTTT.

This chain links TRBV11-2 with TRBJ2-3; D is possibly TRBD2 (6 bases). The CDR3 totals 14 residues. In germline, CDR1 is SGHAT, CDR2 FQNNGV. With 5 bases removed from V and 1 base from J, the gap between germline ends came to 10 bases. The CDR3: CASSPGLGTDTQYF. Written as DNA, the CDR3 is TGTGCCAGCAGCCCGGGACTCGGCACAGATACGCAGTATTTT.

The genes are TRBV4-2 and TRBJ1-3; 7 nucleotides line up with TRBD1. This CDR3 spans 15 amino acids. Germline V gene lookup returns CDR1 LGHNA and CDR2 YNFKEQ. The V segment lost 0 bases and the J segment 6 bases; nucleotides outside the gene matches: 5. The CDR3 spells CASSQEKQGENTIYF. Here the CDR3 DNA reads TGTGCCAGCAGCCAAGAGAAGCAGGGGGAAAACACCATATATTTT.

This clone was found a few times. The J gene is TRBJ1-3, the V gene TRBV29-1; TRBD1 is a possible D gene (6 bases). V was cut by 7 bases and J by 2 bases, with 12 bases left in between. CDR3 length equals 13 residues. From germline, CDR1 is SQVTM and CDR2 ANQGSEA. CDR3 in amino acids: CSAKQGTGNTIYF. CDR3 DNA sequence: TGCAGCGCGAAACAGGGCACTGGAAACACCATATATTTT.

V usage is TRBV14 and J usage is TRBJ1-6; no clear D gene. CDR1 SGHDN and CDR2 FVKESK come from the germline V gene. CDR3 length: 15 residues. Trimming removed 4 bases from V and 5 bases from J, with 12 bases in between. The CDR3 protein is CASSPRGSNNSPLHF. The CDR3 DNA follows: TGTGCCAGCAGCCCTCGAGGGAGTAATAATTCACCCCTCCACTTT.

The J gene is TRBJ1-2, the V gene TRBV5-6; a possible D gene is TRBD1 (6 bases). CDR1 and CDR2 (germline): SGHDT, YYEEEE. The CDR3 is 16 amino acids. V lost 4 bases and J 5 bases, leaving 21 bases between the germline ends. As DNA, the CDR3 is TGTGCCAGCAGCGTGAGGGGGGGCCCTCTACGGTATGGCTACACCTTC. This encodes CASSVRGGPLRYGYTF.